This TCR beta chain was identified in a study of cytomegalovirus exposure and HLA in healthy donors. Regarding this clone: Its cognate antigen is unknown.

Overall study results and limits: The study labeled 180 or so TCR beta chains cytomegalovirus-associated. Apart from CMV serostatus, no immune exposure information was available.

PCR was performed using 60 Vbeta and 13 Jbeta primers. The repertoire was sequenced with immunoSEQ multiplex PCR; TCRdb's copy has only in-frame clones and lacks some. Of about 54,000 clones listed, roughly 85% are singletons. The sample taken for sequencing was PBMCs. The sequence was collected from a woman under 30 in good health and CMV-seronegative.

CDR3 in amino acids: CASSYLGGEQFF. The CDR3 nucleotides are TGTGCCAGCAGTTATCTGGGGGGGGAGCAGTTCTTC. The V call is TRBV6-5, the J call TRBJ2-1, with 7 nucleotides matching TRBD2. V lost 3 bases to trimming and J lost 10 bases; unmatched junction nucleotides: 3. The CDR3 has 12 amino acids. Per germline, CDR1 MNHEY and CDR2 SVGAGI.